This record concerns one T cell receptor (beta chain) sequence. Antigen: not known. This entry comes from a study of graft-versus-host responses after intestinal transplantation. Whole-study context: Multivisceral, liver-intestinal, or isolated intestinal transplants were performed in recipients. Each recipient received anti-thymocyte globulin induction, then tacrolimus and steroids for 2 to 3 years. Study-level findings and limits: Among recipient marrow samples, GvH clones were found; some appeared first in ileum or blood. Declining HvG levels early post-transplant were linked to peak circulating GvH clone levels.

There are 13 residues in the CDR3. Germline assignment: CDR1 MDHEN and CDR2 SYDVKM. V gave up 3 bases and J gave up 11 bases, with 16 bases separating them. Profiled with immunoSEQ multiplex PCR; TCRdb holds only in-frame clones, not every one. Of almost 40,000 clones listed, nearly 95% are singletons. This clonotype was obtained from a human donor who was the organ donor for an intestinal transplant. This chain uses TRBV28 with TRBJ2-5; TRBD1 or TRBD2 may be the D gene (7 bases each). Material: unstimulated CD8+ T cells sorted from spleen or lymph node cells, obtained before transplant. The CDR3 spells CASSFQGGWEQYF. In DNA, the CDR3 is TGTGCCAGCAGTTTCCAGGGGGGGTGGGAGCAGTACTTC.